This T cell receptor (beta chain) appears in the sequencing data of a study of blood T cell repertoires in COVID-19 (dated by TCRdb to the early 2020s). As for the study more broadly: Samples covering the acute and convalescent phases of COVID-19 were provided by collaborators in the United States, Italy and Spain. The material from the prospective study consisted of cDNA or gDNA derived from T cells, B-cell-depleted T cells, or PBMCs. The dataset comprised deeply sampled blood TCRbeta repertoires from subjects exposed to, actively infected with, or recovered from COVID-19. The repertoires were released in a freely available public database intended as a resource for research on the immune response to SARS-CoV-2. The samples were drawn from the first 160 participants of the ongoing ImmuneRACE study and from 950 to 1,500 subjects provided by 6 global collaborators. A de-identified subject ID, COVID-19 status, age in years and sex were almost always included in the sample metadata. Where HLA class I and class II types were available, the types were taken from metadata supplied by the sample provider, not from assay-based typing. General study outcomes and caveats: The quantity of clinical and demographic metadata differed by source and by participant and was supplied without curation.

Participants in the prospective study were enrolled through a virtual design, were aged about 18 to 89 years, and lived in some 24 United States geographic areas. Cohort assignment in the prospective study relied on participant-reported clinical history from a screening survey and a study questionnaire. Recovered participants in ImmuneRACE Cohort 3 were defined as having two consecutive negative NP/OP PCR tests, clearance from a healthcare professional, or resolution of symptoms. In the prospective study, mobile phlebotomists collected whole blood, serum and a nasopharyngeal or oropharyngeal swab from each participant. Additional blood draws and questionnaires over an approximately two-month period could optionally be provided by prospective study participants. Prospective study blood samples were shipped either frozen or at room temperature before DNA extraction. The V end loses 8 bases and the J end loses 4 bases, and a stretch of 15 bases separates them. From the cysteine through the phenylalanine, the CDR3 covers 13 amino acids. Only the CDR3 part of the read is kept: 39 bases, read in frame from the first base.

TCRbeta CDR3 regions were amplified from genomic DNA by means of the immunoSEQ Assay, a bias-controlled multiplex PCR. The authors' analysis ran thus. Nucleated cell counts per sample were estimated from amplification of reference gene primers within the assay. To quantify the absolute abundance of each unique TCRbeta CDR3 rearrangement, sequence reads were collapsed and filtered. For each sample, productive Simpson clonality was calculated by taking the square root of Simpson's diversity index across productive rearrangements. In TCRdb, the immuneACCESS table is reduced to in-frame sequences with V and J assigned. These tables do not hold every clone; where another copy was compared, an unresolved V gene accounts for under half, and the others remain unexplained. V, J and clone size reflect that table, while D and trimming were determined from the DNA. In this sample the table shows over 200,000 clones, around 90% of which occur a single time. The leading ten clones occupy 10% to 11% of the sample.

This clone was observed a single time. The antigen it recognizes is unknown. No per-base quality is available; no much larger clone lies one base away. The chain was built from TRBV12-3 or TRBV12-4 and TRBJ2-7; the D region possibly corresponds to TRBD1 (6 bases align). The specimen was PBMCs or T cells enriched from blood (not recorded which). The TCR sequence derives from a man aged 30-40 years who had recovered from COVID-19. The CDR3 here reads CASSWGQPYEQYF. The DNA reads TGTGCCAGCTCTTGGGGACAACCTTACGAGCAGTACTTC.